The present T cell receptor (beta chain) was sequenced within a study of CD8+ T cells in alopecia areata. The study's findings and limits: Normal skin's resident alphabeta T cells are also sequenced in scalp samples. Among patients, TCR sharing was less clear than in mice, a difference possibly due in part to HLA diversity in the patient population. Greater clonality was observed in lesional scalp samples, especially alopecia totalis/universalis, versus normal scalp.

Isolated RNA was reverse transcribed into cDNA used as the sequencing template. Clones were sequenced by immunoSEQ multiplex PCR, and TCRdb holds only the in-frame ones, with some missing. The sample contains 130,000 or so clones, less than 50% of which appear only once. V was trimmed by 1 base and J by 2 bases, leaving 13 bases between them. The CDR3 consists of 16 residues. Germline-derived CDR1 and CDR2 are SGHDT and YYEEEE. This clone was picked up a small number of times. Its matching antigen is unknown. The clonotype was recovered from a human donor with alopecia areata. The sample was NKG2D-low CD8+ T cells sorted from blood. This chain connects TRBV5-6 to TRBJ2-1; either TRBD1 or TRBD2 may supply D (5 bases each). The CDR3 protein is CASSLTRVGPYNEQFF. The CDR3 bases are TGTGCCAGCAGCTTGACGAGGGTGGGGCCCTACAATGAGCAGTTCTTC.